This record concerns one T cell receptor beta chain sequence. Original processing notes: The authors estimated nucleated cell counts from reference gene primer amplification. The method was immunoSEQ multiplex PCR; TCRdb's version includes in-frame clones alone and lacks a portion of them. That table gives V, J and clone size, and the DNA gave D and trimming. Of tens of thousands of clones listed, 76% were seen once; the top ten hold around 6%. The data were obtained in a study of blood T cell repertoires in COVID-19. Study context: The United States, Italy and Spain supplied acute and convalescent COVID-19 samples. Sources were T cells, B-cell-depleted T cells, or PBMCs; the material itself was cDNA or gDNA.

Material for sequencing was peripheral blood. This receptor was identified in a woman in her fifties or sixties with active or convalescent COVID-19.

CDR3 DNA: TGTGCCAGCTCACCACGCCAACAGGCTGGGGAGCAGTACTTC. Translating it yields CASSPRQQAGEQYF. The rearrangement uses TRBV18 and TRBJ2-7, with TRBD1 as a possible D gene (5 bases). V dropped 1 base and J dropped 7 bases, with 14 bases sitting between them. Germline CDR1 is KGHSH and CDR2 is LQKENI. The CDR3 consists of 14 residues.